This TCR beta chain was recorded in a study of blood T cell repertoires in COVID-19. Looking at the study overall: Acute and convalescent COVID-19 samples came from the United States, Italy and Spain. T cells, B-cell-depleted T cells, or PBMCs provided the cDNA or gDNA that served as material.

In the authors' methods: Estimates of nucleated cell counts were drawn from the amplification of reference gene primers. TCRdb keeps only in-frame clones here, not all; method: immunoSEQ multiplex PCR. The V and J calls and the clone size are those of that table, but D and trimming were determined from the DNA. The top ten hold approximately 12% of the sample, which has about 74,000 clones, over 70% seen once. Input material: peripheral blood. This receptor was taken from a human donor in a cohort sampled during active COVID-19.

This CDR3 reads CASSYSQGAGLAEAFF. The CDR3, as DNA: TGTGCCAGCAGTTACTCTCAGGGTGCTGGTTTAGCTGAAGCTTTCTTT. The chain combines TRBV6-5 with TRBJ1-1, with D tentatively TRBD1 (5 bases). V was trimmed by 0 bases and J by 6 bases, leaving 17 bases between them. Germline CDR1 is MNHEY and CDR2 is SVGAGI. The CDR3 spans 16 residues.